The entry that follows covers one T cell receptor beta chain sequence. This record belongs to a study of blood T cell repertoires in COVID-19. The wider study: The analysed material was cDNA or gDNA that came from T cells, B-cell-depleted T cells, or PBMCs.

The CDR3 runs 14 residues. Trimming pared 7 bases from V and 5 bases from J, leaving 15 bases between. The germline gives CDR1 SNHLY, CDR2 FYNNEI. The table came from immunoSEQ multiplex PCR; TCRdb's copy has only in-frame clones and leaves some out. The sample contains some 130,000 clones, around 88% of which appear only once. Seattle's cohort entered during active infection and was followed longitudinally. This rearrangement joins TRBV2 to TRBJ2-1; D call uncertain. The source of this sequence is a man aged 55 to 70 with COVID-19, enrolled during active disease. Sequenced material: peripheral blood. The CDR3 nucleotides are TGTGCCAGCACTGACTCCCTCCCCCACAATGAGCAGTTCTTC. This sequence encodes CASTDSLPHNEQFF. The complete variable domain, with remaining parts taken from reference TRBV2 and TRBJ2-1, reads EPEVTQTPSHQVTQMGQEVILRCVPISNHLYFYWYRQILGQKVEFLVSFYNNEISEKSEIFDDQFSVERPDGSNFTLKIRSTKLEDSAMYFCASTDSLPHNEQFFGPGTRLTVL.